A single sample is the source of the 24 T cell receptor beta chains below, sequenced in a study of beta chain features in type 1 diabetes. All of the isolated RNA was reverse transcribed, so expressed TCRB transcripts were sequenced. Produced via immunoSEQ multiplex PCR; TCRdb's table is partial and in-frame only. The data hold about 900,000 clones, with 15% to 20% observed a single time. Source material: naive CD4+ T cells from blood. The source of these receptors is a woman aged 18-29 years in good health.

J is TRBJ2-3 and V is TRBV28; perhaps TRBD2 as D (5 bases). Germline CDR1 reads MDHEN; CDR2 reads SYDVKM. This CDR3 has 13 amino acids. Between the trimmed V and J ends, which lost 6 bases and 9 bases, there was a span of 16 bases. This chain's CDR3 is CASSFGLAGTQYF. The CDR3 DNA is TGTGCCAGCAGCTTCGGGCTAGCCGGCACGCAGTATTTT.

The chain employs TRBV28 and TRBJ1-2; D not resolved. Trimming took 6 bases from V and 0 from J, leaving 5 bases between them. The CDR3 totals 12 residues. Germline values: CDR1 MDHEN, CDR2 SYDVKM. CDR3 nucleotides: TGTGCCAGCAGACCCACTAACTATGGCTACACCTTC. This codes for CASRPTNYGYTF.

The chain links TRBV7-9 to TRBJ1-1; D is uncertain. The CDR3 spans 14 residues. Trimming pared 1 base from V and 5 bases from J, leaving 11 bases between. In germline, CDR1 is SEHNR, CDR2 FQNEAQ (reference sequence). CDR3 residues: CASSLEAPRTEAFF. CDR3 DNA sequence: TGTGCCAGCAGCTTAGAGGCCCCGAGGACTGAAGCTTTCTTT.

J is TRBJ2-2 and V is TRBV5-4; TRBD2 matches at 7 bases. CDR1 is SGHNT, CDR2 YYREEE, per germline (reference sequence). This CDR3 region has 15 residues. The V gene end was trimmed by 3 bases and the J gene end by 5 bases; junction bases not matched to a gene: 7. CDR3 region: CASSSRLASTGELFF. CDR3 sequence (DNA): TGTGCCAGCAGCTCCAGACTAGCAAGTACCGGGGAGCTGTTTTTT.

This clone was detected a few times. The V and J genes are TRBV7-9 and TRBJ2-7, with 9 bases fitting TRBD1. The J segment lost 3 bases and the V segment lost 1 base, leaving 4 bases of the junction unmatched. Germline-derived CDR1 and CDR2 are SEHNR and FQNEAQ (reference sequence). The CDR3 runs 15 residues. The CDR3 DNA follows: TGTGCCAGCAGCTTAGGGGGACAGGGAATCTACGAGCAGTACTTC. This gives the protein CASSLGGQGIYEQYF.

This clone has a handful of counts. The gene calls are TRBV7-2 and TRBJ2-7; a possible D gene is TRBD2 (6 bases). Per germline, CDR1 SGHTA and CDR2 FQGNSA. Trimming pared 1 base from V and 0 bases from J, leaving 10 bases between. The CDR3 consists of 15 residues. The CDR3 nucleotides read TGTGCCAGCAGCTTAGGGGACTCGAGCTCCTACGAGCAGTACTTC. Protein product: CASSLGDSSSYEQYF.

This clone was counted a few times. As DNA, the CDR3 is TGTGCCAGCACCCATAGCGGGAGCGGGGGAGAGACCCAGTACTTC. It specifies CASTHSGSGGETQYF. The gene calls are TRBV28 and TRBJ2-5; 9 bases align to TRBD2. The CDR3 loop spans 15 amino acids. Germline CDR1 is MDHEN and CDR2 is SYDVKM. With 7 bases clipped from V and 4 bases from J, the junction kept 10 bases outside the gene matches.

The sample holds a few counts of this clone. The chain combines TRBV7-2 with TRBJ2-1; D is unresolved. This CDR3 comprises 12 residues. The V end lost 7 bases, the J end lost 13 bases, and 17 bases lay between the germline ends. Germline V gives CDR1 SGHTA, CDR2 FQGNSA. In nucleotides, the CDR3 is TGTGCCAGCATCAATGACCGGGCCTACCAGTTCTTC. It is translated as CASINDRAYQFF.

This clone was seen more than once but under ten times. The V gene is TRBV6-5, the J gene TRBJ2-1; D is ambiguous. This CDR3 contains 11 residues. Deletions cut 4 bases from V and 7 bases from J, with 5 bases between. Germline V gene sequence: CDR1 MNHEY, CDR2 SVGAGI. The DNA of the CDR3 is TGTGCCAGCAGTTCTAATAATGAGCAGTTCTTC. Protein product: CASSSNNEQFF.

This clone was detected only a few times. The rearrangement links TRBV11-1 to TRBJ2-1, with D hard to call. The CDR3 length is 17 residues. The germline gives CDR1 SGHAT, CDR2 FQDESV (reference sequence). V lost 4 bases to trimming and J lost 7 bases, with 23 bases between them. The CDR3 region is CASSWEPRVLTPNEQFF. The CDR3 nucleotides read TGTGCCAGCAGCTGGGAACCCCGGGTCCTCACGCCGAATGAGCAGTTCTTC.

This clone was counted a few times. For the CDR3, the DNA is TGTGCCAGCAGTCAAACGGGACCCACAGATACGCAGTATTTT. Translating it yields CASSQTGPTDTQYF. The J gene is TRBJ2-3, the V gene TRBV6-1; the D call may be TRBD1 or TRBD2 (5 bases each). This CDR3 region has 14 residues. Trimming pared 5 bases from V and 2 bases from J, leaving 11 bases between. Germline V gene sequence: CDR1 MNHNS, CDR2 SASEGT.

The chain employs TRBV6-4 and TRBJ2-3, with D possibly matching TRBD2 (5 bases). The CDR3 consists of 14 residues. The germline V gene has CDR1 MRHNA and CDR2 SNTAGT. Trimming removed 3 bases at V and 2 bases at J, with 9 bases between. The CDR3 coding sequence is TGTGCCAGCAGTGATCGGGGTATCACAGATACGCAGTATTTT. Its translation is CASSDRGITDTQYF.

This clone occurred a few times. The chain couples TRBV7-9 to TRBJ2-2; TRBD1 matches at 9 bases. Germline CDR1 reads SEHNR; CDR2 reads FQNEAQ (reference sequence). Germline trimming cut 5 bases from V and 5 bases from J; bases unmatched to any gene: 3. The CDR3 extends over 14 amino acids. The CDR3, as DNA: TGTGCCAGCAGCCAGGGACAGGGTACCGGGGAGCTGTTTTTT. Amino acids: CASSQGQGTGELFF.

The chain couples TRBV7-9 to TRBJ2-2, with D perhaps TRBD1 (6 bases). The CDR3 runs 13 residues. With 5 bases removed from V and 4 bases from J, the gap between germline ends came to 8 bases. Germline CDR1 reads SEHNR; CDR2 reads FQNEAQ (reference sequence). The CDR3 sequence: CASSRTVTGELFF. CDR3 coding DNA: TGTGCCAGCAGCAGGACAGTCACCGGGGAGCTGTTTTTT.

The CDR3 DNA reads TGTGCCAGCAGCGCACGCTCACAGGGTATGAGATGGGATGGCTACACCTTC. Protein product: CASSARSQGMRWDGYTF. The rearrangement links TRBV9 to TRBJ1-2; TRBD1 might be the D (6 bases). Germline values: CDR1 SGDLS, CDR2 YYNGEE. Trimming took off 3 bases at V and 6 bases at J, with 24 bases between the two ends. This CDR3 is 17 amino acids long. The complete variable domain, with remaining parts taken from reference TRBV9 and TRBJ1-2, reads DSGVTQTPKHLITATGQRVTLRCSPRSGDLSVYWYQQSLDQGLQFLIQYYNGEERAKGNILERFSAQQFPDLHSELNLSSLELGDSALYFCASSARSQGMRWDGYTFGSGTRLTVV.

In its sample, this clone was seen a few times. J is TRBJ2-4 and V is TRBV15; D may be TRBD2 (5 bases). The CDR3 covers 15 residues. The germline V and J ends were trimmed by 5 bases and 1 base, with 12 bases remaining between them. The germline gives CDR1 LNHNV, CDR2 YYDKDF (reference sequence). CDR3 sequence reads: CATSPRRVAKNIQYF. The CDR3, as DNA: TGTGCCACCAGCCCGCGGCGGGTCGCCAAAAACATTCAGTACTTC.

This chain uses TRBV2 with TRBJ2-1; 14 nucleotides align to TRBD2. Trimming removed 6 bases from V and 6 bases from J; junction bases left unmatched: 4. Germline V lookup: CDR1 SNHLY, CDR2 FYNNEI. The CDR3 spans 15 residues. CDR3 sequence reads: CASSAGTSGGNEQFF. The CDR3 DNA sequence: TGTGCCAGCAGCGCAGGGACTAGCGGGGGCAATGAGCAGTTCTTC. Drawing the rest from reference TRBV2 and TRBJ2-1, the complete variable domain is EPEVTQTPSHQVTQMGQEVILRCVPISNHLYFYWYRQILGQKVEFLVSFYNNEISEKSEIFDDQFSVERPDGSNFTLKIRSTKLEDSAMYFCASSAGTSGGNEQFFGPGTRLTVL.

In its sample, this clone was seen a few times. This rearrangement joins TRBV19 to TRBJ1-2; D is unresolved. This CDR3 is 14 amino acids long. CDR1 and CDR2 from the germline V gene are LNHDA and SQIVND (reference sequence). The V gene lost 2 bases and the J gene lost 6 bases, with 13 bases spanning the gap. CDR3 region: CASSINLGLDGYTF. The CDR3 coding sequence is TGTGCCAGTAGTATAAATCTGGGGTTGGATGGCTACACCTTC.

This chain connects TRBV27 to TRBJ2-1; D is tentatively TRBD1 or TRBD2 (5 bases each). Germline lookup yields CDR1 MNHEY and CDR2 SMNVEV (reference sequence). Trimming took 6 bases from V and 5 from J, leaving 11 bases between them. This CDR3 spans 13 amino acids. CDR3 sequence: CASRTGTNNEQFF. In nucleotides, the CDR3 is TGTGCCAGCAGGACCGGGACCAACAATGAGCAGTTCTTC.

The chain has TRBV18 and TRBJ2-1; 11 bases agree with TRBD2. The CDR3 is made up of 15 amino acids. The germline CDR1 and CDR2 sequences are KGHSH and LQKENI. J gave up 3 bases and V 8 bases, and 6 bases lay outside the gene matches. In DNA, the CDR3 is TGTGCCAGCGAAGGCGGGACTAGCGGCTACAATGAGCAGTTCTTC. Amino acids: CASEGGTSGYNEQFF. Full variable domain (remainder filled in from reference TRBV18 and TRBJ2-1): NAGVMQNPRHLVRRRGQEARLRCSPMKGHSHVYWYRQLPEEGLKFMVYLQKENIIDESGMPKERFSAEFPKEGPSILRIQQVVRGDSAAYFCASEGGTSGYNEQFFGPGTRLTVL.

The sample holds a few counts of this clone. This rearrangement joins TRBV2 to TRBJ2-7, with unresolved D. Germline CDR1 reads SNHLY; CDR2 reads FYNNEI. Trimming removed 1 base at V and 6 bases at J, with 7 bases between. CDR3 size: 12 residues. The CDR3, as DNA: TGTGCCAGCAGTGAAGTGGTAGGCGAGCAGTACTTC. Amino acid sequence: CASSEVVGEQYF.

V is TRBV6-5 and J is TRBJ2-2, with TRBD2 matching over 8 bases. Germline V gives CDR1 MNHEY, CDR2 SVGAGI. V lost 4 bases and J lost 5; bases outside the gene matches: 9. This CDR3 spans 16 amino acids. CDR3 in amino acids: CASSSTGTRHTGELFF. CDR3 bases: TGTGCCAGCAGTTCAACCGGGACTAGGCATACCGGGGAGCTGTTTTTT.

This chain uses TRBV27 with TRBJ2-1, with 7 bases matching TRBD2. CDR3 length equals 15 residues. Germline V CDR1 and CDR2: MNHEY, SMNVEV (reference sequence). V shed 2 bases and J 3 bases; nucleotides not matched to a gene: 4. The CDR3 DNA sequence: TGTGCCAGCAGTTTAGACGGCGGGAGCTACAATGAGCAGTTCTTC. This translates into CASSLDGGSYNEQFF.

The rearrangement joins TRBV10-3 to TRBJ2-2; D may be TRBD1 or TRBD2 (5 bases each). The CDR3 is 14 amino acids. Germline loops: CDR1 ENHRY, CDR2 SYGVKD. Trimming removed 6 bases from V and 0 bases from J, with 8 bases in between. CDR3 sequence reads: CAISLGPNTGELFF. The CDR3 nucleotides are TGTGCCATCAGCTTGGGACCGAACACCGGGGAGCTGTTTTTT.